A single sample is the source of the 7 T cell receptor beta chains below, sequenced in a study of T cell changes during pregnancy in multiple sclerosis. Sequencing used immunoSEQ multiplex PCR; TCRdb keeps in-frame clones, though not all of them. This sample has tens of thousands of clones, with approximately 89% found just once. The specimen was CD4+ T cells from peripheral blood mononuclear cells, collected after pregnancy. Source of these receptors: a female donor in good health, enrolled as a control in a pregnancy study.

The chain combines TRBV19 with TRBJ1-5; the D gene is possibly TRBD1 (5 bases). Germline CDR1 LNHDA, CDR2 SQIVND (reference sequence). CDR3 size: 16 residues. The V end lost 5 bases, the J end lost 0 bases, and 14 bases lay between the germline ends. In nucleotides, the CDR3 is TGTGCCAGTAGTCCCCGCGGGGGAAATAGCAATCAGCCCCAGCATTTT. It translates to CASSPRGGNSNQPQHF.

The V and J genes are TRBV5-1 and TRBJ2-7; TRBD1 matches at 10 bases. The ends lost 5 bases at V and 1 base at J; junction bases unmatched: 6. This CDR3 is 15 amino acids long. Germline V lookup: CDR1 SGHRS, CDR2 YFSETQ. The CDR3 is CASRYGTGVSYEQYF. For the CDR3, the DNA is TGCGCCAGCAGATACGGGACAGGGGTTTCCTACGAGCAGTACTTC.

The V call is TRBV5-1, the J call TRBJ2-7; maybe TRBD2 (6 bases). Germline CDR1 reads SGHRS; CDR2 reads YFSETQ. V was trimmed by 2 bases and J by 2 bases, leaving 14 bases between them. This CDR3 contains 15 residues. The CDR3 protein is CASSFGRGWAYEQYF. DNA for the CDR3: TGCGCCAGCAGCTTCGGCCGGGGGTGGGCCTACGAGCAGTACTTC.

This clone was seen once. V is TRBV5-1 and J is TRBJ1-3, with D uncertain. Germline CDR1 reads SGHRS; CDR2 reads YFSETQ. This CDR3 is 14 amino acids long. Trimming stripped 4 bases from V and 1 base from J, with 9 bases between. CDR3 loop: CASSPRVSGNTIYF. As DNA, the CDR3 is TGCGCCAGCAGCCCGAGGGTTTCTGGAAACACCATATATTTT.

This chain joins TRBV7-9 and TRBJ1-6, with unresolved D. The germline gives CDR1 SEHNR, CDR2 FQNEAQ (reference sequence). There are 15 residues in the CDR3. The V gene lost 4 bases and the J gene lost 7 bases, with 14 bases spanning the gap. The CDR3, as DNA: TGTGCCAGCAGCTCCGAGGCCCTGGCGAATTCACCCCTCCACTTT. Translating gives CASSSEALANSPLHF.

This rearrangement joins TRBV7-7 to TRBJ2-5; D perhaps matches TRBD1 (6 bases). Trimming shortened V by 5 bases and J by 2 bases, and 9 bases separated the two germline ends. The length of the CDR3 is 13 residues. The germline V gene encodes CDR1 SSHAT and CDR2 FNYEAQ (reference sequence). CDR3 loop: CASSRGQQETQYF. The CDR3 DNA follows: TGTGCCAGCAGCCGAGGACAGCAAGAGACCCAGTACTTC.

This rearrangement joins TRBV4-1 to TRBJ1-2; D might be TRBD1 (5 bases). The CDR3 runs 17 residues. Germline V gives CDR1 MGHRA, CDR2 YSYEKL. The germline V and J ends were trimmed by 0 bases and 3 bases, with 17 bases remaining between them. The CDR3 nucleotides read TGCGCCAGCAGCCAAGACGAAAGGTGGGGGGGGGACTATGGCTACACCTTC. The encoded protein is CASSQDERWGGDYGYTF.